A selection of T cell receptor beta chains follows, all from one sample in a study of blood T cell repertoires in COVID-19. TCRdb's table, derived via immunoSEQ multiplex PCR, lists solely in-frame clones and lacks some. Of tens of thousands of clones detected, 84% appear once; the ten largest clones hold more than 14%. Sequencing was carried out using peripheral blood. These receptors originate from a man aged 45-65 years with active or convalescent COVID-19. Both conserved end residues are part of each CDR3. A D gene is named only where the DNA matches it firmly. Clone size appears in some rows only: once, few, many, or a class for an expanded clone.

d_call	j_call	clone_size	v_call	cdr3_aa	cdr3_nt
.	TRBJ1-3	.	TRBV6-5	CASTVSGNTIYF	TGTGCCAGCACCGTCTCTGGAAACACCATATATTTT
TRBD2	TRBJ2-5	.	TRBV3-1/TRBV3-2	CATIGSGDPGTQYF	TGTGCCACCATAGGGAGCGGGGACCCGGGGACCCAGTACTTC
.	TRBJ2-1	once	TRBV5-1	CASSLAGGGDEQFF	TGCGCCAGCAGCTTGGCGGGGGGCGGGGATGAGCAGTTCTTC
.	TRBJ1-5	.	TRBV4-1	CASSQVSGYQPQHF	TGCGCCAGCAGCCAAGTCTCGGGGTATCAGCCCCAGCATTTT
TRBD1	TRBJ1-6	.	TRBV6-6	CASSLGTGYNSPLHF	TGTGCCAGCAGTTTAGGGACAGGCTATAATTCACCCCTCCACTTT
.	TRBJ1-5	once	TRBV7-9	CASSLARQQPQHF	TGTGCCAGCAGCTTAGCAAGACAACAGCCCCAGCATTTT
.	TRBJ1-2	.	TRBV27	CASSLSTGVYGYTF	TGTGCCAGCAGTTTATCGACAGGAGTCTATGGCTACACCTTC
.	TRBJ2-1	once	TRBV24-1	CATSDLPGDLDNEQFF	TGTGCCACCAGTGATTTGCCAGGGGATCTGGACAATGAGCAGTTCTTC
TRBD1	TRBJ1-4	.	TRBV19	CASSAQGGRSEKLFF	TGTGCCAGTAGTGCCCAGGGGGGCAGGAGTGAAAAACTGTTTTTT
.	TRBJ1-6	few	TRBV7-9	CASGGDNSPLHF	TGTGCCAGCGGGGGCGATAATTCACCCCTCCACTTT
.	TRBJ1-4	few	TRBV15	CATSRDSGTTNEKLFF	TGTGCCACCAGCAGAGATTCGGGGACAACTAATGAAAAACTGTTTTTT
.	TRBJ1-1	.	TRBV7-9	CASSPVGAPNTEAFF	TGTGCCAGCAGTCCAGTGGGGGCCCCGAACACTGAAGCTTTCTTT
.	TRBJ1-5	.	TRBV4-1	CASSQEPGISNQPQHF	TGCGCCAGCAGCCAAGAACCAGGTATTAGCAATCAGCCCCAGCATTTT
.	TRBJ1-2	.	TRBV6-6	CASSPPEFGIYGYTF	TGTGCCAGCAGTCCCCCCGAATTCGGGATCTATGGCTACACCTTC
.	TRBJ2-7	few	TRBV2	CASSGIRHPYEQYF	TGTGCCAGCAGTGGTATCCGACACCCATACGAGCAGTACTTC
.	TRBJ1-6	.	TRBV10-3	CAISDTDNSPLHF	TGTGCCATCAGTGATACGGATAATTCACCCCTCCACTTT
TRBD1	TRBJ2-7	.	TRBV5-6	CASSLGRGLGQYF	TGTGCCAGCAGCTTGGGCAGGGGGCTCGGGCAGTACTTC
.	TRBJ2-2	.	TRBV12-3/TRBV12-4	CASRASYEELFF	TGTGCCAGCAGAGCGAGTTACGAAGAGCTGTTTTTT
TRBD1	TRBJ1-3	.	TRBV9	CASSVEGQGYTIYF	TGTGCCAGCAGCGTAGAGGGACAGGGTTACACCATATATTTT
TRBD1	TRBJ2-6	.	TRBV11-2	CASSFGQGASGANVLTF	TGTGCCAGCAGCTTCGGACAGGGGGCGTCTGGGGCCAACGTCCTGACTTTC
.	TRBJ1-5	.	TRBV10-3	CAISERAGNQPQHF	TGTGCCATCAGTGAGAGGGCAGGGAATCAGCCCCAGCATTTT
.	TRBJ1-6	.	TRBV7-9	CASSVSPGGPLHF	TGTGCCAGCAGCGTCTCCCCGGGGGGACCCCTCCACTTT